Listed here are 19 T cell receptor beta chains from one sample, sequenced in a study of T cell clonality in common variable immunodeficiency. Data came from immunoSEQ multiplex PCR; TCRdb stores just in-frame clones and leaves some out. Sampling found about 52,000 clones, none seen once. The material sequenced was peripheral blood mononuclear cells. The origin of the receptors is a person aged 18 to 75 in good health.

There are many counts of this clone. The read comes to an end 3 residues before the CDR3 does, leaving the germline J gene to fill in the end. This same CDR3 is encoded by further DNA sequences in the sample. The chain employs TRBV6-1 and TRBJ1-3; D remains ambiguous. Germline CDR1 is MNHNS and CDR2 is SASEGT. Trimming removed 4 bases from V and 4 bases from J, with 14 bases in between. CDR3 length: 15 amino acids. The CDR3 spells CASSAGRDSGNTIYF. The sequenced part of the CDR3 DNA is TGTGCCAGCAGTGCGGGGAGGGATTCAGGAAACACC.

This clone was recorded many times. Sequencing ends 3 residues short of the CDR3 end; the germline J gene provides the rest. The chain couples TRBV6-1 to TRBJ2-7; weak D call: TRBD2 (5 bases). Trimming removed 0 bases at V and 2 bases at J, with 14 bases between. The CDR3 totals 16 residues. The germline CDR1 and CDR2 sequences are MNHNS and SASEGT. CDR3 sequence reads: CASSEAFAGPAYEQYF. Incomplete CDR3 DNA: TGTGCCAGCAGTGAAGCATTCGCGGGCCCCGCCTACGAG.

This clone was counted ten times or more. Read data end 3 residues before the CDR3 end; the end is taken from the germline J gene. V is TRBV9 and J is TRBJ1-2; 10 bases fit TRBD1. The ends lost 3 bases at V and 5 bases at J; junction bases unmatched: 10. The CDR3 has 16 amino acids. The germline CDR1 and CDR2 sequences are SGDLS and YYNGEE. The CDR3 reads CASSGWTGGGVYGYTF. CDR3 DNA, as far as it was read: TGTGCCAGCAGCGGGTGGACAGGGGGAGGCGTATATGGC.

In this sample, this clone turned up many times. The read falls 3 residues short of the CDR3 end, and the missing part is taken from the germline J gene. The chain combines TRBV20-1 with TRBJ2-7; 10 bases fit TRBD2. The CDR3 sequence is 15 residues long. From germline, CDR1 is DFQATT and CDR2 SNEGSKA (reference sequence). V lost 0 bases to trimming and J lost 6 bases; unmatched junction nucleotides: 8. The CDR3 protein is CSARDHGASGSEQYF. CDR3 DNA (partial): TGCAGTGCTAGAGATCACGGGGCTAGCGGGAGCGAG.

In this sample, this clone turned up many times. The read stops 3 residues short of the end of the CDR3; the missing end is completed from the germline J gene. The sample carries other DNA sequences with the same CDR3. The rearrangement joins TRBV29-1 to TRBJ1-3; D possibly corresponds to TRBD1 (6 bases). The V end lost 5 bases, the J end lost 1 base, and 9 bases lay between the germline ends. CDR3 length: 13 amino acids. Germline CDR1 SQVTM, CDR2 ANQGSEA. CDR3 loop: CSVPDRSGNTIYF. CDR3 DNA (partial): TGCAGCGTTCCCGACAGGTCTGGAAACACC.

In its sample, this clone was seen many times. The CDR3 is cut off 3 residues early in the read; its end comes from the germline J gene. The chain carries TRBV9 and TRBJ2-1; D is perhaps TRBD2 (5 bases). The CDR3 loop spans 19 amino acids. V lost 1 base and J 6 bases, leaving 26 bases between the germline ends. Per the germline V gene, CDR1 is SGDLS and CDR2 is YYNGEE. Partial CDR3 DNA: TGTGCCAGCAGCGTATTAGGCCTCCTCTCACTAGAAAATGGCAATGAG. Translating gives CASSVLGLLSLENGNE. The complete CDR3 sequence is CASSVLGLLSLENGNEQFF.

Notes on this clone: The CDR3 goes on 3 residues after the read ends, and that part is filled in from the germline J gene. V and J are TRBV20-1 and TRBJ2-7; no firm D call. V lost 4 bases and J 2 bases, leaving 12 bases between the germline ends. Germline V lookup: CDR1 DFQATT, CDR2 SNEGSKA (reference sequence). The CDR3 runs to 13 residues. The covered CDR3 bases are TGCAGTGCTAAGAAGGGTGTCACCTACGAG. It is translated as CSAKKGVTYE. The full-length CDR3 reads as CSAKKGVTYEQYF.

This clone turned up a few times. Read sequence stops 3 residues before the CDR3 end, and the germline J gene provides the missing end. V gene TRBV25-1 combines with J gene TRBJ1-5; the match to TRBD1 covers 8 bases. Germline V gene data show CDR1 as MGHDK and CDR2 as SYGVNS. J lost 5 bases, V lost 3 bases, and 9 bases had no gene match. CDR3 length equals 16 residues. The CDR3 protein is CASSDGTGGIDQPQHF. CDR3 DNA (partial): TGTGCCAGCAGTGATGGTACAGGGGGAATCGATCAGCCC.

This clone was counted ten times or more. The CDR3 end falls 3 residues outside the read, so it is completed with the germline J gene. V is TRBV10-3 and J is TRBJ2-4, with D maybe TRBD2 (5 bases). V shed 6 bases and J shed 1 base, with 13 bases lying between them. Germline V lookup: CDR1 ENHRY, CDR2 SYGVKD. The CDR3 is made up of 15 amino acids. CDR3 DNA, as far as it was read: TGTGCCATCAGCGACCCCGGGGAGGCCAAAAACATT. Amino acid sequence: CAISDPGEAKNI. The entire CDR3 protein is CAISDPGEAKNIQYF.

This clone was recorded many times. The DNA read from the CDR3 is TGCAGTGCTAGGCAGACAGAAAGAAACAATTCACCC. Protein product: CSARQTERNNSP. The CDR3 in full is CSARQTERNNSPLHF. This chain links TRBV20-1 with TRBJ1-6; D possibly corresponds to TRBD1 (5 bases). The sequence runs out 3 residues before the end of the CDR3; the remainder is reconstructed from the germline J gene. The germline gives CDR1 DFQATT, CDR2 SNEGSKA (reference sequence). This CDR3 has 15 residues. The V end was cut by 3 bases, the J end by 7 bases, with 16 bases between.

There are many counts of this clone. The CDR3 here is CASSVRLAGGSGTQYF. CDR3 DNA, as far as it was read: TGTGCCAGCAGTGTAAGACTAGCGGGAGGTTCAGGTACG. This rearrangement joins TRBV6-1 to TRBJ2-3, with 13 bases aligning to TRBD2. The sequenced fragment ends 3 residues before the CDR3 boundary, so the rest is inferred from the germline J gene. The germline CDR1 and CDR2 sequences are MNHNS and SASEGT. The CDR3 is made up of 16 amino acids. The J segment lost 8 bases and the V segment lost 4 bases, leaving 9 bases of the junction unmatched.

The CDR3 here is CASTSPGSGANVLTF. Partial CDR3 DNA: TGTGCCAGCACCTCCCCCGGCTCTGGGGCCAACGTC. V and J are TRBV7-6 and TRBJ2-6, with D unclear. The read is 3 residues too short to cover the CDR3 end, so that end is filled in from the germline J gene. The germline V and J ends were trimmed by 7 bases and 0 bases, with 10 bases remaining between them. The CDR3 extends over 15 amino acids. The V gene's germline CDR1 is SGHVS and CDR2 FNYEAQ.

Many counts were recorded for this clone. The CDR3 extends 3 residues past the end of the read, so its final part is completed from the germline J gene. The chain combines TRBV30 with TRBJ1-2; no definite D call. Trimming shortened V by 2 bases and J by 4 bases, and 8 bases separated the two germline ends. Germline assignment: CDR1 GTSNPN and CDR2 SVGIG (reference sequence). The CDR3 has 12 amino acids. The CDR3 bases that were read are TGTGCCTGGAGTTTTATGGCCTATGGC. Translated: CAWSFMAYG. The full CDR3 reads CAWSFMAYGYTF.

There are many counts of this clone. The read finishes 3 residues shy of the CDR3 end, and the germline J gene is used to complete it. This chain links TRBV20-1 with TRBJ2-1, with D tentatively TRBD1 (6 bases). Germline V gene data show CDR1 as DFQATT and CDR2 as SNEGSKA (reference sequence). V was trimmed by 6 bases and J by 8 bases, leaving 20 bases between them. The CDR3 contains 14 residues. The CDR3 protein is CSALGHLGIDEQFF. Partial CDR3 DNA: TGCAGTGCCTTGGGACACCTCGGGATAGATGAG.

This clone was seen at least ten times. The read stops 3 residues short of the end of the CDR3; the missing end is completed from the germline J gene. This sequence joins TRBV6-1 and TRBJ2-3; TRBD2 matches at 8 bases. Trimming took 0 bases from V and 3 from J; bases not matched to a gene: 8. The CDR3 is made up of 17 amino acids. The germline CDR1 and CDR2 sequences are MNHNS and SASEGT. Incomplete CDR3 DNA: TGTGCCAGCAGTGAAGCGGTGGGGGAGCGGGGGACAGATACG. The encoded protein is CASSEAVGERGTDT. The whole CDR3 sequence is CASSEAVGERGTDTQYF.

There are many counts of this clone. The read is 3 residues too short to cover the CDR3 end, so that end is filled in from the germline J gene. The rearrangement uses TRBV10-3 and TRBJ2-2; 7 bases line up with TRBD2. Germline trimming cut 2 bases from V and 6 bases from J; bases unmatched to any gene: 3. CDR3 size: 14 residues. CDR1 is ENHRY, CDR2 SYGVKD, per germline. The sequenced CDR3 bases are TGTGCCATCAGTGAGGGACTAGGAGCCGGGGAG. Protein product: CAISEGLGAGE. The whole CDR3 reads CAISEGLGAGELFF.

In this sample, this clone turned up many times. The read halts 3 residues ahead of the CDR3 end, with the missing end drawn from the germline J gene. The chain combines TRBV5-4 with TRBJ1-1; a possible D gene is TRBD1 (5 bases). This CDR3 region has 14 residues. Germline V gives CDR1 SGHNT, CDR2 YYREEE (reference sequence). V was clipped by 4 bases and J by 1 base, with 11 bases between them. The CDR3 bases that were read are TGTGCCAGCAGCCCTCATACAGGGAACACTGAA. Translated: CASSPHTGNTE. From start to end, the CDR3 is CASSPHTGNTEAFF.

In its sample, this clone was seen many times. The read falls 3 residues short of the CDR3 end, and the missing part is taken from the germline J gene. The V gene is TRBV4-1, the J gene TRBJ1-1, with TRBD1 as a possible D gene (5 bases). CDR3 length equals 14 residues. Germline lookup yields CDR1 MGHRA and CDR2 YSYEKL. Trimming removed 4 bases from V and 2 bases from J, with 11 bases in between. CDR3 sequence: CASSPGGVNTEAFF. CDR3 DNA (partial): TGCGCCAGCAGCCCCGGGGGGGTCAACACTGAA.

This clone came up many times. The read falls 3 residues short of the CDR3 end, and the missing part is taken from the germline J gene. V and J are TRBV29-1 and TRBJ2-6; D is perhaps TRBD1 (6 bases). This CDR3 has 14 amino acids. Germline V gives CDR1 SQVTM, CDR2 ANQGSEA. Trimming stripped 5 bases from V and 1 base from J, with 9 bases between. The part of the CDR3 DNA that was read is TGCAGCGTTCTCCAGGGGTCTGGGGCCAACGTC. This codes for CSVLQGSGANV. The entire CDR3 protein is CSVLQGSGANVLTF.